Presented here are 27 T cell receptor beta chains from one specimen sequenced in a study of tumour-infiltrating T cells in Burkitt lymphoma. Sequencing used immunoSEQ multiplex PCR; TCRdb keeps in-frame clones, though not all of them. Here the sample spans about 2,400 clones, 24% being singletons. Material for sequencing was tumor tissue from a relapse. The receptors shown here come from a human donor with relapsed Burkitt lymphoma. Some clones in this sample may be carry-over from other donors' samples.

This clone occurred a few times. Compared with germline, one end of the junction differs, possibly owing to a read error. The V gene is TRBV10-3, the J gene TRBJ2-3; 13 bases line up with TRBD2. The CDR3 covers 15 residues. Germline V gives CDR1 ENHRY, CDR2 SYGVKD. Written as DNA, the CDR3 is TGTGCTATCAGTGAAGGACTAGCGGGGGCAGATACGCAGTATTTT. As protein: CAISEGLAGADTQYF.

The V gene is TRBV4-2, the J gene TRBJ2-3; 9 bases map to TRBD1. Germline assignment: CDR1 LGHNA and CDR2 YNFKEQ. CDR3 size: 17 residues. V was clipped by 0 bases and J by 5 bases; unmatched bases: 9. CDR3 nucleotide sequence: TGTGCCAGCAGCCAAGATCGCCGGGACAGGGAGAGAGATACGCAGTATTTT. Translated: CASSQDRRDRERDTQYF.

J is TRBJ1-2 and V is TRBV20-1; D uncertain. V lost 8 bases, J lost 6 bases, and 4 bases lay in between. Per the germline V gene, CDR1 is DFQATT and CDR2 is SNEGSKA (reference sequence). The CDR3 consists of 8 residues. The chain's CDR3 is CSSNGYTF. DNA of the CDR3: TGCAGTTCGAATGGCTACACCTTC.

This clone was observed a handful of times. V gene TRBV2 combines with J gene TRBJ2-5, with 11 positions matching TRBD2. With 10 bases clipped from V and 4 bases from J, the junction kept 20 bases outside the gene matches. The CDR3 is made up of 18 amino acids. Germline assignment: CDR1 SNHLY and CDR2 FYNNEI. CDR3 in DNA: TGTGCCACCGATCGGGCTAGCGGGGGGCCCTCGAGGTTAGAGACCCAGTACTTC. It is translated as CATDRASGGPSRLETQYF. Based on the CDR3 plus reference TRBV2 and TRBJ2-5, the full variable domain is EPEVTQTPSHQVTQMGQEVILRCVPISNHLYFYWYRQILGQKVEFLVSFYNNEISEKSEIFDDQFSVERPDGSNFTLKIRSTKLEDSAMYFCATDRASGGPSRLETQYFGPGTRLLVL.

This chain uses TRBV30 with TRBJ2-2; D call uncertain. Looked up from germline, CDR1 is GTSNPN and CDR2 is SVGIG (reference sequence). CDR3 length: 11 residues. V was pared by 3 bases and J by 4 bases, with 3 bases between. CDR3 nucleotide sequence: TGTGCCTGGAGCCCCACCGGGGAGCTGTTTTTT. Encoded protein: CAWSPTGELFF.

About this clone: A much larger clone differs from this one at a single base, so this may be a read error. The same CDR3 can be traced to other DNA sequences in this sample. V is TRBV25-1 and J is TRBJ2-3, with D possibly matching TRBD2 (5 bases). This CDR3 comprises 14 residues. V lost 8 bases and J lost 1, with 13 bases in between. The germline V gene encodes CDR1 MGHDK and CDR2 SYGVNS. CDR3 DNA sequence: TGTGCCAGCGCGTCATGGGGAGGCACAGATACGCAGTATTTT. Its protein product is CASASWGGTDTQYF.

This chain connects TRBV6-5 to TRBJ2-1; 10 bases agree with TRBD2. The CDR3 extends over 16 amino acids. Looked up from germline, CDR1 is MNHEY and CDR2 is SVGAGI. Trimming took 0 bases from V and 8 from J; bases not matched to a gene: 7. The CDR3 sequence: CASSYSTLAGSDEQFF. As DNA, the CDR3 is TGTGCCAGCAGTTACTCGACACTAGCGGGGTCCGATGAGCAGTTCTTC.

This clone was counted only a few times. DNA of the CDR3: TGCGCCAGCAGCTCGGACAGGAGAAAGGAAGGCTACACCTTC. Protein: CASSSDRRKEGYTF. The V gene is TRBV5-1, the J gene TRBJ1-2; 7 bases are shared with TRBD1. V lost 3 bases and J lost 8; bases outside the gene matches: 10. Germline V CDR1 and CDR2: SGHRS, YFSETQ. The CDR3 loop spans 14 amino acids.

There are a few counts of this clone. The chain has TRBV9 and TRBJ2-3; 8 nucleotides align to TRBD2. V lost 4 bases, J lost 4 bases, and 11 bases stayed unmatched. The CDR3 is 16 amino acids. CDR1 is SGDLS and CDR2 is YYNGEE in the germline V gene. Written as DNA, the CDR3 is TGTGCCAGCAGCCCCCAGACTAGCGAATTGGCAGATACGCAGTATTTT. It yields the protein CASSPQTSELADTQYF.

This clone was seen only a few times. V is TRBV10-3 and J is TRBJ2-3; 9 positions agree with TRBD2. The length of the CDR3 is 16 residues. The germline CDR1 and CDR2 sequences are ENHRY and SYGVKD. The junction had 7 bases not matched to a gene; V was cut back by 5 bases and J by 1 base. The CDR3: CAISPRPSGGTDTQYF. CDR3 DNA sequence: TGTGCCATCAGTCCCCGGCCTAGCGGGGGCACAGATACGCAGTATTTT.

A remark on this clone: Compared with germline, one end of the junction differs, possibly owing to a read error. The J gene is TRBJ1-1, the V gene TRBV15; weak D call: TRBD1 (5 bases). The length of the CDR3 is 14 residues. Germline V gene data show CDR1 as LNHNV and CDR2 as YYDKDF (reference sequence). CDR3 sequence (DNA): TGTGTCACCAGCAATGGGGGAGGTGGCACTGAAGCTTTCTTT. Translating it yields CVTSNGGGGTEAFF.

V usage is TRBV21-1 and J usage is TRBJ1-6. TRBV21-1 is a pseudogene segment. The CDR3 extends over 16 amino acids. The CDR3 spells CASSKTRGPPNSPLHF. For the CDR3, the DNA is TGTGCCAGCAGCAAGACCCGAGGCCCCCCTAATTCACCCCTCCACTTT.

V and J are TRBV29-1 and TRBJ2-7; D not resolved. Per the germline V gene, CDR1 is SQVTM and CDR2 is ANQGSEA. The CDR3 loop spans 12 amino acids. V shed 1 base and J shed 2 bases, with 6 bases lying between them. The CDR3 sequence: CSVEVRPYEQYF. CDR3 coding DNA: TGCAGCGTTGAAGTTCGGCCCTACGAGCAGTACTTC.

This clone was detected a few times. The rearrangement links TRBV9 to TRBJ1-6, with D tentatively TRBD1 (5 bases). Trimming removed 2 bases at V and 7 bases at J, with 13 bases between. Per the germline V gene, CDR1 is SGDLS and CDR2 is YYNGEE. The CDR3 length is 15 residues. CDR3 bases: TGTGCCAGCAGCGTTCTGGCAGGGCCGAATTCACCCCTCCACTTT. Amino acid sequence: CASSVLAGPNSPLHF.

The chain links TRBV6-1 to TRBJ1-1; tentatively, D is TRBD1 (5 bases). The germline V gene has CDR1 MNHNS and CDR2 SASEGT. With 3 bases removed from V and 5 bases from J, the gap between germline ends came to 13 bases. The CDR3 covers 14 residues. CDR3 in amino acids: CASSDQPWGTEAFF. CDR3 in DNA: TGTGCCAGCAGTGACCAACCCTGGGGGACTGAAGCTTTCTTT.

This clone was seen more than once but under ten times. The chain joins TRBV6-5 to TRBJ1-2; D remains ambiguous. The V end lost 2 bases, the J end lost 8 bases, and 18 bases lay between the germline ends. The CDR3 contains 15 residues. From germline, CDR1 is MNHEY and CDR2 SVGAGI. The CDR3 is CASSYRTGVRRGYTF. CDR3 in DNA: TGTGCCAGCAGTTACAGGACGGGTGTTCGGAGAGGCTACACCTTC.

For the CDR3, the DNA is TGTGCCAGCAGCTTAGGACTTTCGGTGGGGGCTTTCTTT. This translates into CASSLGLSVGAFF. The rearrangement uses TRBV7-2 and TRBJ1-1, with unresolved D. CDR1 SGHTA and CDR2 FQGNSA come from the germline V gene. Trimming removed 1 base at V and 11 bases at J, with 14 bases between. There are 13 residues in the CDR3.

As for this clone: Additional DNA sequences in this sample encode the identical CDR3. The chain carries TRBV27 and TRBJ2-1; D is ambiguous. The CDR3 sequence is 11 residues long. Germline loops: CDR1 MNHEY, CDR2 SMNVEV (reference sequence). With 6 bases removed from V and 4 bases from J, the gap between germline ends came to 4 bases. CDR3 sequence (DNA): TGTGCCAGCAGCCTTTACAATGAGCAGTTCTTC. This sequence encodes CASSLYNEQFF.

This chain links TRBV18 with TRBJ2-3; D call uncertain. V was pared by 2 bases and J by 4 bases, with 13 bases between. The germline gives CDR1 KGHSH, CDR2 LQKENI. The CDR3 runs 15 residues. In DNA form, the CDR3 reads TGTGCCAGCTCACCAGCCTCGTTAAGGTCAGATACGCAGTATTTT. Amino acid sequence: CASSPASLRSDTQYF.

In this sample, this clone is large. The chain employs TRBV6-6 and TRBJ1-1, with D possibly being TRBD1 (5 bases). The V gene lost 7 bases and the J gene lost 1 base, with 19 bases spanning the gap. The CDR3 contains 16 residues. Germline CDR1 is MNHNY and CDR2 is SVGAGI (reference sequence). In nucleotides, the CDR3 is TGTGCCAGCACCCCACTCTTGGGCGGGGGGAACACTGAAGCTTTCTTT. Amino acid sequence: CASTPLLGGGNTEAFF.

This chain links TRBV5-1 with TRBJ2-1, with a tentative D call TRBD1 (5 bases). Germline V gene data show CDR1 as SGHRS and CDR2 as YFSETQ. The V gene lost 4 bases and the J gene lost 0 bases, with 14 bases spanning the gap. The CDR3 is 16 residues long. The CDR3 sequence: CASSQTGFSSYNEQFF. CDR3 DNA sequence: TGCGCCAGCAGCCAAACAGGTTTTAGCTCCTACAATGAGCAGTTCTTC.

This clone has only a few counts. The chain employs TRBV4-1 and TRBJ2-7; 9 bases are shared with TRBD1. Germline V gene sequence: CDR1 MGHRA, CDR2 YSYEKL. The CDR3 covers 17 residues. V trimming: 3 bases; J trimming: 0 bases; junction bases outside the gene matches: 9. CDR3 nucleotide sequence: TGCGCCAGCAGCCACCCCGGGACAGGGATTCTCTCCTACGAGCAGTACTTC. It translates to CASSHPGTGILSYEQYF.

This chain's CDR3 is CASHARGSNQPQHF. CDR3 sequence (DNA): TGTGCCAGCCACGCCCGGGGGAGCAATCAGCCCCAGCATTTT. The rearrangement uses TRBV2 and TRBJ1-5, with a possible D match to TRBD1 (5 bases). CDR1 is SNHLY and CDR2 is FYNNEI in the germline V gene. CDR3 length: 14 residues. The V and J ends lost 8 bases and 1 base respectively, with 12 bases between them. The variable domain in full, completed from reference TRBV2 and TRBJ1-5, reads EPEVTQTPSHQVTQMGQEVILRCVPISNHLYFYWYRQILGQKVEFLVSFYNNEISEKSEIFDDQFSVERPDGSNFTLKIRSTKLEDSAMYFCASHARGSNQPQHFGDGTRLSIL.

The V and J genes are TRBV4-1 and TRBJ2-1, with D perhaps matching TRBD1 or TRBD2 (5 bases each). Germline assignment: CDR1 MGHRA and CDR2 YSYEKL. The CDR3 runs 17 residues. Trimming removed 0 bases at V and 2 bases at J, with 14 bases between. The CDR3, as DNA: TGCGCCAGCAGCCAAGATGTCGGGGACGATCCCTACAATGAGCAGTTCTTC. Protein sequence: CASSQDVGDDPYNEQFF.

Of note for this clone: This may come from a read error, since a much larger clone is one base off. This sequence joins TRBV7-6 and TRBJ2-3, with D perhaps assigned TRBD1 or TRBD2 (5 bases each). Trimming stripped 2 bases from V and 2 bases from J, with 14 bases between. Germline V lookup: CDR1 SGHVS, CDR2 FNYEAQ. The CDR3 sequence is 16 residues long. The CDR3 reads CASSLKSGGVTDTQYF. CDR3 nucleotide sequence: TGTGCCAGCAGCTTAAAATCTGGGGGTGTCACAGATACGCAGTATTTT.

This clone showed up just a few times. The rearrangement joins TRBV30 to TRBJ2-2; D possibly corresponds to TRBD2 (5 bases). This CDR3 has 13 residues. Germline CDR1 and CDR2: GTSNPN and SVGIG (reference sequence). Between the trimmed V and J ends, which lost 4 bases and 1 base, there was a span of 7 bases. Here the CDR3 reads CAWTAVNTGELFF. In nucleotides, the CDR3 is TGTGCCTGGACAGCGGTGAACACCGGGGAGCTGTTTTTT.

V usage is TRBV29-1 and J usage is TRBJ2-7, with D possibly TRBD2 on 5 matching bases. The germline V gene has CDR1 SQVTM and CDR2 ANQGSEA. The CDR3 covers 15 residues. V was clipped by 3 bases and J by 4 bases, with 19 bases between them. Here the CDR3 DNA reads TGCAGCGTTGACGTGATGAAGACCGGGATTTACGAGCAGTACTTC. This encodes CSVDVMKTGIYEQYF.